Described below is a single T cell receptor (beta chain) sequence and its context. Its antigen is not identified. This sample was included in a study of T cells after yellow fever vaccination. Overall study findings and caveats: Clones from primary vaccination mostly reappeared after the booster (approximately 96% CD4, approximately 91% CD8).

This CDR3 spans 15 amino acids. Trimming left V 0 bases short and J 8 bases short, with 13 bases between. In germline, CDR1 is KGHDR, CDR2 SFDVKD. The TCR cDNA carried a universal primer site and UMIs from 5'RACE template switching. TCRdb ran MiXCR on the 5' RACE reads and lists one entry per CDR3 protein. The table has some 320,000 distinct CDR3 sequences, roughly 9% seen once. The sequencing used CD4+ T cells sorted from PBMCs, collected 5 days after the yellow fever booster vaccination. V usage is TRBV24-1 and J usage is TRBJ2-1, with a possible D match to TRBD2 (5 bases). The clonotype originates from a man between 18 and 35 years old who received the YFV17D yellow fever vaccine. CDR3 DNA: TGTGCCACCAGTGATTTGCACGGGGTTAGGGATGAGCAGTTCTTC. Translating it yields CATSDLHGVRDEQFF.